The rows below give T cell receptor beta chains drawn from one sample of a study of T cells in Graves' hyperthyroidism and ophthalmopathy. TCRdb ran MiXCR on the multiplex PCR reads and lists one entry per CDR3 protein. The sample shows 550,000 to 700,000 distinct CDR3 sequences, about half of them seen only once. The sequencing sample was made of peripheral blood or thyroid tissue (not recorded which). The receptor source for this set is an adult woman with Graves' disease, either hyperthyroidism or ophthalmopathy (not recorded which). The CDR3 runs from the conserved cysteine through the conserved F or W. The D gene is left open where the match is weak. Size values are once, few and many counts, or a class for expanded clones, and some rows have none.

>TRBJ1-3|TRBV12-3/TRBV12-4|many|NA
TGTGCCAGCATTGACAGACGCTCTGGAAACACCATATATTTT
CASIDRRSGNTIYF
>TRBJ1-1|TRBV24-1|NA|NA
TGTGCCACCAGTGGGCGAGGGGTGGATGAAGCTTTCTTT
CATSGRGVDEAFF
>TRBJ2-5|TRBV12-3/TRBV12-4|NA|TRBD2
TGTGCCAGCAGTTTGGCCCAGTTGGGAGGGCCAGAATCACAAGAGACCCAGTACTTC
CASSLAQLGGPESQETQYF
>TRBJ2-2|TRBV2|once|NA
TGTGCCAGCAGTGACTGGGGTGTGGGAAACACCGGGGAGCTGTTTTTT
CASSDWGVGNTGELFF
>TRBJ1-6|TRBV4-2|few|NA
TGTGCCAGCAGCCAACCGGACACCTTGGCCCTCCACTTT
CASSQPDTLALHF
>TRBJ2-2|TRBV12-3/TRBV12-4|many|NA
TGTGCCAGCACCCCCTCCAACACCGGGGAGCTGTTTTTT
CASTPSNTGELFF
>TRBJ1-2|TRBV5-4|many|TRBD1
TGTGCCAGCAGCTCCCGGACAGGGACTAACTATGGCTACACCTTC
CASSSRTGTNYGYTF
>TRBJ1-2|TRBV18|NA|TRBD1
TGTGCCAGCTCACCCCCGGACAGGGGACATGGCTACACCTTC
CASSPPDRGHGYTF
>TRBJ2-5|TRBV15|many|NA
TGTGCCACCAGCGGATCTAGTCCCCAAGAGACCCAGTACTTC
CATSGSSPQETQYF
>TRBJ1-1|TRBV6-1|many|NA
TGTGCCAGTGCTCAGGGACAAATTCTCACTGAAGCTTTCTTT
CASAQGQILTEAFF
>TRBJ1-6|TRBV2|NA|NA
TGTGCCAGCAGTGGCCGCGGGACTGTCAGCTCCTATAATTCACCCCTCCACTTT
CASSGRGTVSSYNSPLHF
>TRBJ1-2|TRBV5-1|many|NA
TGCGCCAGCAGCTTGACACAACCCTCTAACTATGGCTACACCTTC
CASSLTQPSNYGYTF
>TRBJ1-5|TRBV7-2|NA|TRBD1
TGTGCCAGCAGAGCAGGGGGCGTAGGTCAGCCCCAGCATTTT
CASRAGGVGQPQHF
>TRBJ1-1|TRBV5-1|NA|TRBD1
TGCGCCAGTGGGAACGGACAGGGGTCCGCTGAAGCTTTCTTT
CASGNGQGSAEAFF
>TRBJ2-5|TRBV4-1|many|TRBD2
TGCGCCAGCAGACCTACTAGCGGGAGCGAGACCCAGTACTTC
CASRPTSGSETQYF
>TRBJ1-2|TRBV6-5|many|TRBD1
TGTGCCAGCAGGACCGGGACAGTGGCCTATGGCTACACCTTC
CASRTGTVAYGYTF
>TRBJ1-1|TRBV30|many|TRBD1
TGTGCCTGGAGTGTTGGGACAGGAATGGCTGAAGCTTTCTTT
CAWSVGTGMAEAFF
>TRBJ1-4|TRBV7-9|NA|NA
TGTGCCAGCAGCTCAACGGACGACCGGGACAAACTGTTTTTT
CASSSTDDRDKLFF
>TRBJ2-7|TRBV6-4|NA|TRBD2
TGTGCCAGCAGTTACGATAGCGGGGGCTACGAGCAGTACTTC
CASSYDSGGYEQYF
>TRBJ1-5|TRBV20-1|NA|NA
TGCAGTGCTAGCGGGACCCAGCATTTT
CSASGTQHF